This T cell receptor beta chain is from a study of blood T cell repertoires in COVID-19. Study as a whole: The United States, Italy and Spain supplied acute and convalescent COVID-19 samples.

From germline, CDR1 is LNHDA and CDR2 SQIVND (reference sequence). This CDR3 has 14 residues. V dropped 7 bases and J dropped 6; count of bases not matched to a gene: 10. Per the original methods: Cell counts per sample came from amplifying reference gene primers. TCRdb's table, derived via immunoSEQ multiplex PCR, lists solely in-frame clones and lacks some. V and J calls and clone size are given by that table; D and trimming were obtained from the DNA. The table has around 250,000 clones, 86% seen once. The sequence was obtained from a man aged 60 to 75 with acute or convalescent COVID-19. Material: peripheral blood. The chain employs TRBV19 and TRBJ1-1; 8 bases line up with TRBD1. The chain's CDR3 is CASTRGQGIAEAFF. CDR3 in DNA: TGTGCCAGTACCCGCGGACAGGGAATCGCTGAAGCTTTCTTT.